The present T cell receptor (beta chain) was sequenced within a study of cytotoxic CD8 clonotypes in ibrutinib-treated CLL. Study summary: Once patients had received a median around 12 months of treatment, range 6 to 36, response samples were obtained. General observations from the study: On treatment, the uncommon public clonotypes contracted or remained stable.

Cryopreserved PBMCs were the source of roughly 2 micrograms of genomic DNA, which went to TCR beta libraries. CDR1 and CDR2 (germline): SQVTM, ANQGSEA. V dropped 5 bases and J dropped 4 bases, with 15 bases sitting between them. The CDR3 extends over 14 amino acids. Repertoires were generated with immunoSEQ multiplex PCR, while TCRdb's copy carries only in-frame clones and drops some. The data show roughly 200,000 clones, around 70% seen once. This clone was observed a single time. Its matching antigen is unknown. Source: PBMCs, taken after 12 months of ibrutinib treatment. This chain connects TRBV29-1 to TRBJ1-3; D remains ambiguous. The TCR comes from a human donor with chronic lymphocytic leukemia. CDR3 coding DNA: TGCAGCGTTTTCTCCTGGGGTACGGGAAACACCATATATTTT. Encoded protein: CSVFSWGTGNTIYF.